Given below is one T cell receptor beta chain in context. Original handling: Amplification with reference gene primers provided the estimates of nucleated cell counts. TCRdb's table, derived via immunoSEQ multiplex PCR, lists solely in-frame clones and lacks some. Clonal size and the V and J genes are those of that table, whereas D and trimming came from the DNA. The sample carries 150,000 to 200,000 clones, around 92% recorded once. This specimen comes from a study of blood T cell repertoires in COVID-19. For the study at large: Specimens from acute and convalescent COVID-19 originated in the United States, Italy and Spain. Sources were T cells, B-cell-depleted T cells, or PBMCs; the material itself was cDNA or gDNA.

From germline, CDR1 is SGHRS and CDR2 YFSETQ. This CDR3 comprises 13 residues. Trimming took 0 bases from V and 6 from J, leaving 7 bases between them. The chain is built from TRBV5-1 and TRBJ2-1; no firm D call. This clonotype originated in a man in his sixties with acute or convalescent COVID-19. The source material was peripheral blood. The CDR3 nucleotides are TGCGCCAGCAGCTTGGGGCTCCTCAATGAGCAGTTCTTC. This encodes CASSLGLLNEQFF.